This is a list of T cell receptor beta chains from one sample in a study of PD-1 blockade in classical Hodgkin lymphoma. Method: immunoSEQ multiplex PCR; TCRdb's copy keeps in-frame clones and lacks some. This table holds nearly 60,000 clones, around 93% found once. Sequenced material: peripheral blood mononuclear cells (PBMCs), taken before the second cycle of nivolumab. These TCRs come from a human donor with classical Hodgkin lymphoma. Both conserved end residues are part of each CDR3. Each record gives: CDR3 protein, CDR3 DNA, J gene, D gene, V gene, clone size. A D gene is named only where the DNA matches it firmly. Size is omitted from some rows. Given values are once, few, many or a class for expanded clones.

CDR3: CASSAQGPHSGNTIYF
DNA: TGTGCCAGCAGCGCACAGGGTCCCCACTCTGGAAACACCATATATTTT
J: TRBJ1-3
D: -
V: TRBV9
size: -

CDR3: CASSLGQMNTEAFF
DNA: TGTGCCAGCAGCTTAGGACAGATGAACACTGAAGCTTTCTTT
J: TRBJ1-1
D: -
V: TRBV7-3
size: -

CDR3: CASSLRGTDNQPQHF
DNA: TGTGCCAGCAGTTTAAGGGGGACAGACAATCAGCCCCAGCATTTT
J: TRBJ1-5
D: TRBD1
V: TRBV27
size: -

CDR3: CASSLRAETQYF
DNA: TGTGCCAGCAGCCTGCGGGCAGAGACCCAGTACTTC
J: TRBJ2-5
D: -
V: TRBV7-8
size: once

CDR3: CASNGGTGPPYEQYF
DNA: TGCGCCAGCAACGGGGGGACAGGGCCCCCCTACGAGCAGTACTTC
J: TRBJ2-7
D: TRBD1
V: TRBV5-1
size: -

CDR3: CASSVLTISSYEQYF
DNA: TGTGCCAGCAGCGTACTAACTATTAGCTCCTACGAGCAGTACTTC
J: TRBJ2-7
D: -
V: TRBV6-1
size: -

CDR3: CASSVMAGNEQFF
DNA: TGTGCCAGCAGCGTAATGGCGGGGAATGAGCAGTTCTTC
J: TRBJ2-1
D: -
V: TRBV9
size: -

CDR3: CASSKGLGDEQFF
DNA: TGTGCCAGCAGTAAGGGACTAGGGGATGAGCAGTTCTTC
J: TRBJ2-1
D: TRBD2
V: TRBV6-5
size: -

CDR3: CASSVVGGEQYF
DNA: TGTGCCAGCAGCGTAGTAGGGGGGGAGCAGTACTTC
J: TRBJ2-7
D: -
V: TRBV9
size: -

CDR3: CASSAPGNSYEQYF
DNA: TGTGCCAGCAGTGCCCCGGGGAACTCCTACGAGCAGTACTTC
J: TRBJ2-7
D: -
V: TRBV6-6
size: -

CDR3: CASSLYREAFF
DNA: TGTGCCAGCAGCTTGTACAGGGAAGCTTTCTTT
J: TRBJ1-1
D: -
V: TRBV5-5
size: -

CDR3: CASSPDSGGARETQYF
DNA: TGTGCCAGCAGCCCTGACAGCGGGGGGGCCCGGGAGACCCAGTACTTC
J: TRBJ2-5
D: TRBD2
V: TRBV5-4
size: -

CDR3: CASSISWTGSYEQYF
DNA: TGTGCCAGTAGTATCTCCTGGACAGGTTCCTACGAGCAGTACTTC
J: TRBJ2-7
D: TRBD1
V: TRBV19
size: -

CDR3: CASSLGAGGNTEAFF
DNA: TGTGCCAGCAGCTTAGGGGCAGGGGGGAACACTGAAGCTTTCTTT
J: TRBJ1-1
D: TRBD1
V: TRBV7-8
size: -

CDR3: CASNPGTTQETQYF
DNA: TGTGCCAGCAACCCGGGAACGACCCAAGAGACCCAGTACTTC
J: TRBJ2-5
D: -
V: TRBV7-8
size: -

CDR3: CASDSTGGTGELFF
DNA: TGTGCCAGCGATTCAACAGGGGGCACCGGGGAGCTGTTTTTT
J: TRBJ2-2
D: TRBD1
V: TRBV6-5
size: few